In this sample, the clone carrying this TCR beta chain turned up a few times. The sample originates from a study of T cell responses to AZD1222 COVID-19 vaccine. Germline CDR1 reads PRHDT; CDR2 reads FYEKMQ (reference sequence). The CDR3 spans 16 residues. After removal of 5 bases from V and 7 bases from J, the junction contained 10 bases not matched to a gene. Profiling relied on immunoSEQ multiplex PCR, and the TCRdb table lists in-frame clones only, not all of them. The data show about 88,000 clones, around nine tenths seen once. The chain is built from TRBV13 and TRBJ1-5; TRBD1 aligns across 11 bases. The receptor comes from an adult in good health. Sequencing was performed on peripheral blood, taken on day 0 of AZD1222 vaccination. The CDR3 here is CASSERRTGGEQPQHF. The CDR3 region has the DNA TGTGCCAGCAGCGAGAGGAGGACAGGGGGCGAACAGCCCCAGCATTTT.